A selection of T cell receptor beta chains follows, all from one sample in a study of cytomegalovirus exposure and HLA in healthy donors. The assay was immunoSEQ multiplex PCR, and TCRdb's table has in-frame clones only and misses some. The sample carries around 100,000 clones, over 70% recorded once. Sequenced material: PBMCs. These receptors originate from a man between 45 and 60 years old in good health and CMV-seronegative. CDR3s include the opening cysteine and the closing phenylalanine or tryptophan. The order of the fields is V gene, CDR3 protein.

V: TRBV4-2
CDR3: CASSQGSSGVYEQYF

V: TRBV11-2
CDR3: CASSQQYNEQFF

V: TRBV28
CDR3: CASTPGQETQYF

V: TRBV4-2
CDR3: CASSQGGGQGLDTQYF

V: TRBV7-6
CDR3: CASSPRLAGANNEQFF

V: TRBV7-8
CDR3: CASSLGPERGYTF

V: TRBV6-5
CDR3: CASSSDRDSQPQHF

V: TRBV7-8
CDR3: CASSLGGQGEQYF

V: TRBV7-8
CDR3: CASSSSGGPTGELFF

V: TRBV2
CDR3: CASSPQLGRLYEQYF

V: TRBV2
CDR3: CASSEPVGELFF

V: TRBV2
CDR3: CASKIIYLSYEQYF

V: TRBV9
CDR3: CASSPGFPPLHF

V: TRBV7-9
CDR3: CASSPDREAFF

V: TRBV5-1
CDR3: CASSLDRPTGELFF

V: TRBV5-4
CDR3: CASSLGGGAETQYF

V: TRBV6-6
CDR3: CASSTGQYTQYF

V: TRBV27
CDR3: CASKPTSTDTQYF

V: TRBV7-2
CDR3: CASSLRAGEDQPQHF

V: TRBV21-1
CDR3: CASSKARKGYHKDTIYF

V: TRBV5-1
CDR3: CASSSAAASTDTQYF

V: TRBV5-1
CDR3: CASTSRTSEETQYF

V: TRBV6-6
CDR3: CASRSTAKETQYF

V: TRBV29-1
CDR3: CSVVRGGKNEQFF

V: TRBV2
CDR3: CASSEVSGYEQYF

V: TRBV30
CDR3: CAQSRGGEETQYF

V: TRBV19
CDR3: CASIGLATQAGAEAFF

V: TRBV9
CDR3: CASTKGDEGGEQYF

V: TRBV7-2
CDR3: CASSFQGAIGNTIYF

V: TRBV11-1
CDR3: CASAVQGYTGELFF

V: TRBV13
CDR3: CASSSYSGRADTQYF

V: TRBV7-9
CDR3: CASSSTGDEQYF

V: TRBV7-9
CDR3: CASSPPGQSRGELFF

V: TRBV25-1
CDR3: CASSEGKSGANVLTF

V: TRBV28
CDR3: CASSLWSSGGIKETQYF

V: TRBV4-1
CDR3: CASSQEAGVLNYGYTF

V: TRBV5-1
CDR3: CASRDSPYQPQHF

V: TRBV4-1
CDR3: CASSHGSAGGQETQYF

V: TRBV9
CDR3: CASSNTPGGTDTQYF

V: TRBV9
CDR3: CASSVSGQTYNEQFF

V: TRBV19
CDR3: CASSIDPRGNSPLHF

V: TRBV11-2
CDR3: CASSSRTGNYEQYF

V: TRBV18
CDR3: CASSPSQVAKNIQYF